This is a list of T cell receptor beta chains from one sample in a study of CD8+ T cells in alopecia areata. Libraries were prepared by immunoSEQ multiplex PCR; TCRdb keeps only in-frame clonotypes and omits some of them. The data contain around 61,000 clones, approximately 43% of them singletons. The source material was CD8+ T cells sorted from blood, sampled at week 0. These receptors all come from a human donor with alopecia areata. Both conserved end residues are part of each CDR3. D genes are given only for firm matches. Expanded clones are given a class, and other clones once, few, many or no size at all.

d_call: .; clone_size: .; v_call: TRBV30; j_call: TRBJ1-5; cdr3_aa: CAWSVEGRGNQPQHF; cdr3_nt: TGTGCCTGGAGTGTTGAGGGCAGGGGCAATCAGCCCCAGCATTTT
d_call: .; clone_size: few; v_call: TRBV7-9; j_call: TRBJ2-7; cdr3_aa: CASSFQGAQTRVYEQYF; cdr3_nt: TGTGCCAGCAGTTTCCAAGGGGCGCAGACAAGAGTCTACGAGCAGTACTTC
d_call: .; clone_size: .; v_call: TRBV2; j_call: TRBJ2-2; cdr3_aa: CASRAGTNLLNTGELFF; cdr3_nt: TGTGCCAGCAGGGCCGGGACCAACCTATTAAACACCGGGGAGCTGTTTTTT
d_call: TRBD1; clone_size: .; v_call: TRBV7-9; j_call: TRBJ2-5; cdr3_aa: CASSYGQGLETQYF; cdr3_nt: TGTGCCAGCAGCTATGGACAGGGGTTGGAGACCCAGTACTTC
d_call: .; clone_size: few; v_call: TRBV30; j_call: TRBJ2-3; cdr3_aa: CAWTAASTDTQYF; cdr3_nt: TGTGCCTGGACTGCCGCTAGCACAGATACGCAGTATTTT
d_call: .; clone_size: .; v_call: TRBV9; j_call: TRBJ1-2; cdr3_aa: CASSVSAGAYTF; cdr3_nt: TGTGCCAGCAGCGTTTCCGCCGGGGCTTACACCTTC
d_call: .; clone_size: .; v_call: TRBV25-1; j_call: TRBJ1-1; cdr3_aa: CASSEFLGMAEAFF; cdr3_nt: TGTGCCAGCAGTGAATTTTTAGGGATGGCTGAAGCTTTCTTT
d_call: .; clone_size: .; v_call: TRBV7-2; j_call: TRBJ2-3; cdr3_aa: CASSSVSGTLLDTQYF; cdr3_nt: TGTGCCAGCAGCTCAGTCTCCGGGACCCTCCTAGATACGCAGTATTTT
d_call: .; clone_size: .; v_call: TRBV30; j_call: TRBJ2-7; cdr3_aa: CAWSEGISYEQYF; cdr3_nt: TGTGCCTGGAGTGAAGGGATCTCCTACGAGCAGTACTTC
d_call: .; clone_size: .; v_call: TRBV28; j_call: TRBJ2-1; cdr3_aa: CASIPASSYNEQFF; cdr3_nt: TGTGCCAGCATTCCCGCGAGCTCCTACAATGAGCAGTTCTTC
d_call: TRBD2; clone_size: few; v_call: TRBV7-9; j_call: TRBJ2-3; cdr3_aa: CASSPLPSGSTDTQYF; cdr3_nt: TGTGCCAGCAGCCCGTTGCCTAGCGGGAGCACAGATACGCAGTATTTT
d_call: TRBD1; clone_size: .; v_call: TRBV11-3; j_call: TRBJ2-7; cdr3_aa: CASRGDRKTYEQYF; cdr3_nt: TGTGCCAGCAGAGGGGACAGAAAAACCTACGAGCAGTACTTC
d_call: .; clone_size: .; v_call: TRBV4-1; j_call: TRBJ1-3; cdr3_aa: CASSLAISGNTIYF; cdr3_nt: TGCGCCAGCAGCCTAGCGATCTCTGGAAACACCATATATTTT
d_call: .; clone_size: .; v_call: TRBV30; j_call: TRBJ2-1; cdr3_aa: CAWKLRIEQFF; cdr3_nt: TGTGCCTGGAAATTGCGCATTGAGCAGTTCTTC
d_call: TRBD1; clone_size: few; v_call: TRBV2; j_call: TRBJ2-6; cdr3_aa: CASSGDRASGANVLTF; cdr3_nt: TGTGCCAGCAGCGGGGACAGGGCCTCTGGGGCCAACGTCCTGACTTTC
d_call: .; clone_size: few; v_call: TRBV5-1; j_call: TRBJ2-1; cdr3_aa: CASSLGQGIIEQFF; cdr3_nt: TGCGCCAGCAGCTTGGGGCAGGGTATTATTGAGCAGTTCTTC
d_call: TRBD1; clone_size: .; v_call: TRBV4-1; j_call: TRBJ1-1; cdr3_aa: CASSQVRDRTEAFF; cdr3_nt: TGCGCCAGCAGCCAAGTCCGGGACAGAACTGAAGCTTTCTTT
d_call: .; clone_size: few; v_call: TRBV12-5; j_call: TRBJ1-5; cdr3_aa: CASGLTGANQPQHF; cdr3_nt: TGTGCTAGTGGCCTGACAGGCGCGAATCAGCCCCAGCATTTT
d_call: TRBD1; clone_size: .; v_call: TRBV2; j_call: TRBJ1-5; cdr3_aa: CASNPTGQGRGTRNQPQHF; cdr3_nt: TGTGCCAGCAACCCGACGGGACAGGGAAGGGGGACGAGGAATCAGCCCCAGCATTTT
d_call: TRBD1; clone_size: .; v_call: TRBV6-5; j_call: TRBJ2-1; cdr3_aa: CASSATGAHNEQFF; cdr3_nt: TGTGCCAGCAGCGCAACAGGGGCCCACAATGAGCAGTTCTTC
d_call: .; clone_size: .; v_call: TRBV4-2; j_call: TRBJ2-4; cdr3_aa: CASSQETRSAKNIQYF; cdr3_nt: TGTGCCAGCAGCCAAGAGACTAGAAGTGCCAAAAACATTCAGTACTTC
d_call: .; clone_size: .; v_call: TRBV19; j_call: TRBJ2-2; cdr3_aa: CASSIGGQLGELFF; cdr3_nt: TGTGCCAGTAGTATAGGAGGTCAGCTCGGGGAGCTGTTTTTT
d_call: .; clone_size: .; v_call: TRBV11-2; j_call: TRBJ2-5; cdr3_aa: CASSSLYSSETQYF; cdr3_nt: TGTGCCAGCAGCTCCCTATATAGTAGTGAGACCCAGTACTTC
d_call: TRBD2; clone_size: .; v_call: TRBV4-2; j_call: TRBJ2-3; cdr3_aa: CASSPLSGTYPDTQYF; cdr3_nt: TGTGCCAGCAGCCCCCTAAGCGGGACCTACCCAGATACGCAGTATTTT
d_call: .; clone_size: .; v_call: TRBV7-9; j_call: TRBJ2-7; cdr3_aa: CASRGGVGEQYF; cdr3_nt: TGCGCCAGCAGGGGTGGGGTCGGCGAGCAGTACTTC
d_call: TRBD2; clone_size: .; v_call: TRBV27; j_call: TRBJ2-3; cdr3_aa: CASSLGLAGRDTQYF; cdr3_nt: TGTGCCAGCAGTCTCGGACTAGCGGGTAGAGATACGCAGTATTTT
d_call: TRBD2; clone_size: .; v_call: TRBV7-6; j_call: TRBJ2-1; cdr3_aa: CASSLAGGLREQFF; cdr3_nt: TGTGCCAGCAGCTTAGCGGGAGGGCTACGGGAGCAGTTCTTC
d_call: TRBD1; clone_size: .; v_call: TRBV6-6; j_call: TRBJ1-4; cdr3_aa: CASSYPTGSYEKLFF; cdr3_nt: TGTGCCAGCAGTTACCCGACAGGGTCGTATGAAAAACTGTTTTTT
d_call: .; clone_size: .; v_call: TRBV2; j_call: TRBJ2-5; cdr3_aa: CASSDLNAQVETQYF; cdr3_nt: TGTGCCAGCAGTGATTTGAACGCTCAGGTAGAGACCCAGTACTTC
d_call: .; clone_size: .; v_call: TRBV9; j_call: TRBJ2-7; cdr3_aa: CASSVAVSSYEQYF; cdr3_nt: TGTGCCAGCAGCGTAGCGGTTAGCTCCTACGAGCAGTACTTC
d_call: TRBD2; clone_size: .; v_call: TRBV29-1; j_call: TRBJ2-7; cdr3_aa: CSGTSGYEQYF; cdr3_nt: TGCAGCGGGACTAGCGGCTACGAGCAGTACTTC
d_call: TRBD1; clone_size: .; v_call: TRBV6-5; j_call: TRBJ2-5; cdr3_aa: CASSKDRGHGTQYF; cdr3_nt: TGTGCCAGCAGCAAAGACAGGGGGCATGGGACCCAGTACTTC
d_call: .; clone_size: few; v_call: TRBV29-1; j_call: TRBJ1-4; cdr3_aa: CSVERRGADEKLFF; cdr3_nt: TGCAGCGTTGAAAGGAGGGGGGCAGATGAAAAACTGTTTTTT
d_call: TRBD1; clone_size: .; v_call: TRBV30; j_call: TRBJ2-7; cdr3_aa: CAWSRDRGYEQYF; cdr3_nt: TGTGCCTGGAGTCGGGACAGGGGGTACGAGCAGTACTTC
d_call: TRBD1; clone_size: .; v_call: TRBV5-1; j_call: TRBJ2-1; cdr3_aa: CASSTGTGDNEQFF; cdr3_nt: TGCGCCAGCAGCACCGGGACAGGGGACAATGAGCAGTTCTTC
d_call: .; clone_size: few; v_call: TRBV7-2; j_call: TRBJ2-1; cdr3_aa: CASSPSVSYNEQFF; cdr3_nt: TGTGCCAGCAGTCCAAGTGTATCCTACAATGAGCAGTTCTTC
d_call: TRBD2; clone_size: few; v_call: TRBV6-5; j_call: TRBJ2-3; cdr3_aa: CASTISGMADTQYF; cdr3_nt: TGTGCCAGCACTATTAGCGGGATGGCAGATACGCAGTATTTT
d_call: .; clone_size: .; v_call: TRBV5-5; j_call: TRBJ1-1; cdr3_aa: CASSSGREYTEAFF; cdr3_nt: TGTGCCAGCAGCTCCGGGAGGGAATACACTGAAGCTTTCTTT
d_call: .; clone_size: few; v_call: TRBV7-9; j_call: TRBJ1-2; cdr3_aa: CASSPLGGWNYGYTF; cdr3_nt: TGTGCCAGCAGCCCCCTTGGGGGGTGGAACTATGGCTACACCTTC
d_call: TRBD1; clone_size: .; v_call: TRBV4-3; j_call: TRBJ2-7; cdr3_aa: CASSQVGTGTHEQYF; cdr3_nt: TGCGCCAGCAGCCAAGTAGGGACAGGGACGCACGAGCAGTACTTC
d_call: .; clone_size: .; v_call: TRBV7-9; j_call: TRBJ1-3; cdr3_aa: CASSPHLEKGIYF; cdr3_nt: TGTGCCAGCAGCCCCCACCTCGAGAAAGGCATATATTTT
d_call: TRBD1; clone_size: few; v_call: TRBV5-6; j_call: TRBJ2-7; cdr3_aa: CASSLGTGLSLYEQYF; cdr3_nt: TGTGCCAGCAGCTTGGGGACAGGACTGTCTCTCTACGAGCAGTACTTC
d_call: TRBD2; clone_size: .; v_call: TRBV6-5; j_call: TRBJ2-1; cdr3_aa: CASNLGGRQFF; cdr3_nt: TGTGCCAGCAACCTGGGAGGGCGGCAGTTCTTC
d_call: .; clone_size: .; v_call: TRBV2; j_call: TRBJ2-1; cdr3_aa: CARGDRGNEQFF; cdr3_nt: TGTGCCAGAGGGGATCGAGGCAATGAGCAGTTCTTC
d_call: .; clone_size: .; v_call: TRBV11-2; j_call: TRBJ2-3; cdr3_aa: CASSLGATDTQYF; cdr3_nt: TGTGCCAGCAGCCTTGGGGCCACAGATACGCAGTATTTT
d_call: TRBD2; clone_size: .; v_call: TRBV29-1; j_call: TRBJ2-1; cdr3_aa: CSVHDSPGTSGLGHEQFF; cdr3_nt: TGCAGCGTTCACGACAGTCCCGGGACTAGCGGGTTGGGCCATGAGCAGTTCTTC
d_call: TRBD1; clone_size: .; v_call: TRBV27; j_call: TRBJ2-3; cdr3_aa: CASSPTTGVFGDTQYF; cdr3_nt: TGTGCCAGCAGCCCCACGACAGGGGTGTTTGGAGATACGCAGTATTTT
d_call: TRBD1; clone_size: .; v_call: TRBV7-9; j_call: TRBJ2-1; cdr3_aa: CASSLWGGTGQGSGDEQFF; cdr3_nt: TGTGCCAGCAGCTTGTGGGGTGGAACGGGACAGGGGTCAGGAGATGAGCAGTTCTTC
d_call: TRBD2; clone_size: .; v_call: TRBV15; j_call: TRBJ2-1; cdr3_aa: CATSPPSGLDNEQFF; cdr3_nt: TGTGCCACCAGCCCCCCTAGCGGGCTAGACAATGAGCAGTTCTTC
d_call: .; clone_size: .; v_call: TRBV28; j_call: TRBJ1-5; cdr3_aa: CASSLPGGSNQPQHF; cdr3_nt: TGTGCCAGCAGCCTCCCTGGGGGTAGCAATCAGCCCCAGCATTTT
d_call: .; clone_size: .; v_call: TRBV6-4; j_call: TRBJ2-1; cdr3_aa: CASSDGSYNEQFF; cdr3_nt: TGTGCCAGCAGTGATGGTTCCTACAATGAGCAGTTCTTC
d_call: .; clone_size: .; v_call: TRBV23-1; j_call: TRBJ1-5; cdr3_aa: CASSQRGRRRAEQPQHF; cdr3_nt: TGCGCCAGCAGTCAACGTGGGCGCAGGCGGGCAGAACAGCCCCAGCATTTT
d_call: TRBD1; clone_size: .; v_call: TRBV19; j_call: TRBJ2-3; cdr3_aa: CASSVTGGTDTQYF; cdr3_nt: TGTGCCAGTAGCGTGACAGGGGGCACAGATACGCAGTATTTT
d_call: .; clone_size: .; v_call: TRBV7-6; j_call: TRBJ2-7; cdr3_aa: CASSLREWDEQYF; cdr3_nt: TGTGCCAGCAGCCTTCGGGAGTGGGACGAGCAGTACTTC